One and the same sample provided the 27 T cell receptor beta chains below, sequenced in a study of regulatory T cells in long-lasting Graves disease. Time point indicated: newly diagnosed GD, antithyroid drugs for less than 3 months. The TCR library was made from RNA that had been extracted from PBMCs in TRIzol. Arm-PCR of CDR3 regions with iRepertoire HTBI primers generated TCR beta libraries. MiXCR, run by TCRdb on the multiplex PCR reads, gives a single entry per CDR3 protein. The sample lists 400,000 to 500,000 distinct CDR3 sequences, 12% to 15% occurring once. These data were also filed under a second study, of T cells in Graves' hyperthyroidism and ophthalmopathy.

The sample was peripheral blood mononuclear cells (PBMCs), taken at new diagnosis, from a patient treated with antithyroid drugs. Receptors were obtained from a woman between 50 and 59 years old with Graves disease.

This clonotype was observed at least ten times. This chain links TRBV28 with TRBJ1-1; no definite D call. The V gene lost 2 bases and the J gene lost 3 bases, with 13 bases spanning the gap. Germline V gene data show CDR1 as MDHEN and CDR2 as SYDVKM. This CDR3 region has 15 residues. CDR3: CASSLDGQLHTEAFF. CDR3 bases: TGTGCCAGCAGTTTAGACGGCCAGTTACACACTGAAGCTTTCTTT.

This clonotype turned up a few times. The chain couples TRBV28 to TRBJ2-1, with a tentative D call TRBD2 (6 bases). V was shortened by 5 bases and J by 13 bases, with 21 bases between the two germline ends. This CDR3 comprises 14 residues. Per the germline V gene, CDR1 is MDHEN and CDR2 is SYDVKM. CDR3 in amino acids: CASSVSPGAGIQFF. For the CDR3, the DNA is TGTGCCAGCAGTGTCTCCCCCGGGGCGGGAATTCAGTTCTTC.

To note about this clonotype: This clone may be a read error of a much larger clone one base away. The conserved final phenylalanine or tryptophan is absent from the CDR3, which likely points to a read error. This chain links TRBV28 with TRBJ2-7, with 12 bases that match TRBD2. CDR1 and CDR2 from the germline V gene are MDHEN and SYDVKM. The trim removed 5 bases at V and 7 bases at J, leaving 9 bases unmatched. The CDR3 extends over 15 amino acids. The CDR3 spells CASSAPSGRAREQYS. CDR3 in DNA: TGTGCCAGCAGTGCCCCTAGCGGGAGGGCCAGGGAGCAGTACTCC.

This clonotype was observed a few times. This chain links TRBV19 with TRBJ1-2; perhaps TRBD1 as D (5 bases). Germline values: CDR1 LNHDA, CDR2 SQIVND (reference sequence). The germline V and J ends were trimmed by 3 bases and 4 bases, with 9 bases remaining between them. There are 13 residues in the CDR3. The CDR3 protein is CASSIRAVYGYTF. The CDR3 DNA reads TGTGCCAGTAGTATCAGGGCAGTCTATGGCTACACCTTC.

This clonotype occurred many times. The gene calls are TRBV4-1 and TRBJ1-5; D ambiguous. V lost 0 bases and J lost 7, with 4 bases in between. Germline V gene lookup returns CDR1 MGHRA and CDR2 YSYEKL. The CDR3 extends over 12 amino acids. The CDR3, as DNA: TGCGCCAGCAGCCAAGATAGCCAGCCCCAGCATTTT. It encodes CASSQDSQPQHF.

This clonotype was seen many times. The gene calls are TRBV30 and TRBJ2-1; possibly TRBD2 for D (5 bases). V was trimmed by 0 bases and J by 0 bases, leaving 12 bases between them. This CDR3 is 16 amino acids long. CDR1 is GTSNPN and CDR2 is SVGIG in the germline V gene (reference sequence). The CDR3 loop is CAWSVPIASSYNEQFF. In nucleotides, the CDR3 is TGTGCCTGGAGTGTTCCAATAGCGAGCTCCTACAATGAGCAGTTCTTC.

The chain carries TRBV25-1 and TRBJ2-7; D is undetermined. V was trimmed by 3 bases and J by 4 bases, leaving 19 bases between them. This CDR3 has 16 residues. Germline V gene lookup returns CDR1 MGHDK and CDR2 SYGVNS. This chain's CDR3 is CASSDVESPENYEQYF. The CDR3 DNA sequence: TGTGCCAGCAGTGACGTGGAGTCCCCTGAAAATTACGAGCAGTACTTC.

This clonotype showed up many times. The V call is TRBV20-1, the J call TRBJ2-1; 9 nucleotides agree with TRBD1. CDR1 is DFQATT and CDR2 is SNEGSKA in the germline V gene (reference sequence). After removal of 6 bases from V and 6 bases from J, the junction contained 3 bases not matched to a gene. This CDR3 is built from 12 residues. The CDR3 sequence is CSAMDRGNEQFF. CDR3 nucleotide sequence: TGCAGTGCCATGGACAGGGGCAATGAGCAGTTCTTC.

At least ten counts were recorded for this clonotype. The chain combines TRBV20-1 with TRBJ1-6; 9 bases map to TRBD1. V lost 1 base and J lost 10; bases outside the gene matches: 2. Per germline, CDR1 DFQATT and CDR2 SNEGSKA (reference sequence). The CDR3 extends over 13 amino acids. The CDR3 loop reads CSARGQGDSPLHF. The CDR3 coding sequence is TGCAGTGCTAGAGGACAGGGGGACTCACCCCTCCACTTT.

The chain links TRBV12-3 or TRBV12-4 to TRBJ2-6; 13 bases are shared with TRBD2. Trimming cost V 6 bases and J 0 bases; bases outside gene matches: 5. The CDR3 contains 18 residues. The CDR3 DNA sequence: TGTGCCAGCAGGCGGACTAGCGGGAGCTTCTCTGGGGCCAACGTCCTGACTTTC. It yields the protein CASRRTSGSFSGANVLTF.

This clonotype was recorded at least ten times. The chain carries TRBV11-2 and TRBJ1-6, with a tentative D call TRBD1 (5 bases). Trimming stripped 5 bases from V and 10 bases from J, with 15 bases between. The CDR3 sequence is 14 residues long. CDR1 and CDR2 (germline): SGHAT, FQNNGV. The CDR3 loop is CASSVLPGDSPLHF. The CDR3 DNA sequence: TGTGCCAGCAGCGTACTACCCGGGGACTCACCCCTCCACTTT. Full variable domain (remainder filled in from reference TRBV11-2 and TRBJ1-6): EAGVAQSPRYKIIEKRQSVAFWCNPISGHATLYWYQQILGQGPKLLIQFQNNGVVDDSQLPKDRFSAERLKGVDSTLKIQPAKLEDSAVYLCASSVLPGDSPLHFGNGTRLTVT.

This clonotype was observed a handful of times. This rearrangement joins TRBV6-2 or TRBV6-3 to TRBJ2-5; 7 bases align to TRBD2. This CDR3 contains 15 residues. Trimming took 5 bases from V and 4 from J; bases not matched to a gene: 10. Per the germline V gene, CDR1 is MNHEY and CDR2 is SVGEGT. CDR3 DNA sequence: TGTGCCAGCAGTCTGGCGGGAGAACGGGGAGAGACCCAGTACTTC. Translating gives CASSLAGERGETQYF.

This rearrangement joins TRBV28 to TRBJ2-1; maybe TRBD1 (6 bases). The CDR3 is 15 amino acids. Germline V gives CDR1 MDHEN, CDR2 SYDVKM. Trimming stripped 5 bases from V and 5 bases from J, with 16 bases between. The CDR3 region is CASSLTGFENNEQFF. The CDR3 nucleotides read TGTGCCAGCAGTCTTACAGGGTTCGAGAACAATGAGCAGTTCTTC.

This clonotype was counted many times. The chain carries TRBV6-9 and TRBJ2-1; 9 nucleotides line up with TRBD2. Unmatched junction bases numbered 8, after V lost 3 bases and J lost 5 bases. Germline CDR1 and CDR2: MNHGY and SVAAGI. This CDR3 comprises 16 residues. CDR3 in amino acids: CASSYGTSGSDNEQFF. Here the CDR3 DNA reads TGTGCCAGCAGTTACGGTACTAGCGGGTCCGACAATGAGCAGTTCTTC.

In this sample, this clonotype turned up many times. The chain links TRBV6-1 to TRBJ2-2; 10 positions agree with TRBD1. Unmatched junction bases numbered 9, after V lost 6 bases and J lost 5 bases. This CDR3 contains 16 residues. The germline V gene has CDR1 MNHNS and CDR2 SASEGT. The CDR3: CASSPDGTGVTGELFF. CDR3 DNA: TGTGCCAGCAGCCCGGACGGGACAGGGGTAACCGGGGAGCTGTTTTTT.

A few counts support this clonotype. The CDR3 DNA follows: TGTGCCAGCAGCTTACTAGCGGAACACACAGATACGCAGTATTTT. Protein product: CASSLLAEHTDTQYF. The chain recombines TRBV13 with TRBJ2-3; TRBD2 matches at 7 bases. Trimming at V came to 2 bases and at J to 2 bases, leaving 4 bases not matched to a gene. Germline assignment: CDR1 PRHDT and CDR2 FYEKMQ (reference sequence). The CDR3 is 15 amino acids.

In this sample, this clonotype turned up a few times. The V gene is TRBV3-1, the J gene TRBJ2-3; TRBD2 agrees at 11 bases. The germline V gene has CDR1 LGHDT and CDR2 YNNKEL (reference sequence). CDR3 length equals 16 residues. V lost 5 bases, J lost 4 bases, and 8 bases stayed unmatched. The CDR3 is CASSSRTSGFPDTQYF. In DNA form, the CDR3 reads TGTGCCAGCAGCTCCCGGACTAGCGGGTTTCCAGATACGCAGTATTTT.

This clonotype was observed a few times. J is TRBJ2-3 and V is TRBV5-4; TRBD2 agrees at 13 bases. Per the germline V gene, CDR1 is SGHNT and CDR2 is YYREEE (reference sequence). The CDR3 has 18 amino acids. V was clipped by 4 bases and J by 4 bases; unmatched bases: 12. The CDR3 loop reads CASSQGLAGALPPDTQYF. In nucleotides, the CDR3 is TGTGCCAGCAGCCAAGGACTAGCGGGAGCACTTCCTCCAGATACGCAGTATTTT.

This clonotype was counted between two and nine times. The genes are TRBV28 and TRBJ1-5; D gene uncertain. CDR3 size: 12 residues. V lost 6 bases, J lost 4 bases, and 7 bases lay in between. Germline V gives CDR1 MDHEN, CDR2 SYDVKM. The CDR3 coding sequence is TGTGCCAGCAGGGAGAGTAATCAGCCCCAGCATTTT. Translation gives CASRESNQPQHF. Together with reference TRBV28 and TRBJ1-5, the CDR3 gives the full variable domain: DVKVTQSSRYLVKRTGEKVFLECVQDMDHENMFWYRQDPGLGLRLIYFSYDVKMKEKGDIPEGYSVSREKKERFSLILESASTNQTSMYLCASRESNQPQHFGDGTRLSIL.

This clonotype appeared a few times. This rearrangement joins TRBV18 to TRBJ2-1; TRBD2 matches at 10 bases. After removal of 3 bases from V and 9 bases from J, the junction contained 14 bases not matched to a gene. This CDR3 has 17 residues. Germline CDR1 and CDR2: KGHSH and LQKENI. The CDR3 DNA sequence: TGTGCCAGCTCACCTAATCCGGGACTAGCGATCTCCGGTGAGCAGTTCTTC. It yields the protein CASSPNPGLAISGEQFF. The variable domain in full, completed from reference TRBV18 and TRBJ2-1, reads NAGVMQNPRHLVRRRGQEARLRCSPMKGHSHVYWYRQLPEEGLKFMVYLQKENIIDESGMPKERFSAEFPKEGPSILRIQQVVRGDSAAYFCASSPNPGLAISGEQFFGPGTRLTVL.

This clonotype has just a few counts. The chain links TRBV7-9 to TRBJ1-5; perhaps TRBD1 as D (6 bases). CDR1 and CDR2 (germline): SEHNR, FQNEAQ (reference sequence). This CDR3 contains 14 residues. V lost 3 bases and J 5 bases, leaving 11 bases between the germline ends. DNA of the CDR3: TGTGCCAGCAGCTTGGCGGACAGCGATCAGCCCCAGCATTTT. Translated, it gives CASSLADSDQPQHF.

This clonotype was counted once. This may come from a read error, since a much larger clone is one base off. The chain combines TRBV30 with TRBJ2-1, with D perhaps matching TRBD1 (6 bases). This CDR3 spans 14 amino acids. CDR1 and CDR2 (germline): GTSNPN, SVGIG (reference sequence). The CDR3: CTWEPGQLYNEQFF. Written as DNA, the CDR3 is TGTACCTGGGAACCGGGACAACTCTACAATGAGCAGTTCTTC. The full variable domain, rest sourced from reference TRBV30 and TRBJ2-1, is SQTIHQWPATLVQPVGSPLSLECTVEGTSNPNLYWYRQAAGRGLQLLFYSVGIGQISSEVPQNLSASRPQDRQFILSSKKLLLSDSGFYLCTWEPGQLYNEQFFGPGTRLTVL.

This clonotype was detected many times. V gene TRBV12-3 or TRBV12-4 combines with J gene TRBJ1-1; D is ambiguous. This CDR3 spans 13 amino acids. V was cut by 3 bases and J by 10 bases, with 15 bases left in between. The CDR3 DNA sequence: TGTGCCAGCAGTTTGTCCCTCCCCAGCGGAGCTTTCTTT. This codes for CASSLSLPSGAFF.

The CDR3 protein is CASSFLWRAGGYTF. The CDR3 bases are TGTGCCAGCAGTTTCCTATGGAGGGCTGGTGGCTACACCTTC. The J gene is TRBJ1-2, the V gene TRBV12-3 or TRBV12-4; no clear D. V lost 3 bases, J lost 7 bases, and 15 bases lay in between. This CDR3 spans 14 amino acids.

This chain links TRBV19 with TRBJ2-5; 8 nucleotides agree with TRBD2. The CDR3 loop spans 13 amino acids. After removal of 3 bases from V and 5 bases from J, the junction contained 2 bases not matched to a gene. Germline V gene data show CDR1 as LNHDA and CDR2 as SQIVND (reference sequence). The DNA of the CDR3 is TGTGCCAGTAGTATTTCGGGAGGGGAGACCCAGTACTTC. It codes for CASSISGGETQYF.

Many counts were recorded for this clonotype. This chain uses TRBV5-1 with TRBJ2-1; D unclear. Trimming removed 3 bases from V and 9 bases from J, with 13 bases in between. This CDR3 is 13 amino acids long. Germline V lookup: CDR1 SGHRS, CDR2 YFSETQ. Written as DNA, the CDR3 is TGCGCCAGCAGCTCTGGGGTATTACGTGAGCAGTTCTTC. Translation gives CASSSGVLREQFF.

The table lists this clonotype with many counts. The gene calls are TRBV13 and TRBJ1-1; possibly TRBD1 for D (6 bases). Per the germline V gene, CDR1 is PRHDT and CDR2 is FYEKMQ (reference sequence). Trimming shortened V by 5 bases and J by 0 bases, and 16 bases separated the two germline ends. The CDR3 is made up of 16 amino acids. This chain's CDR3 is CASSQDQGQVNTEAFF. The CDR3 DNA reads as TGTGCCAGCAGCCAAGACCAGGGGCAGGTGAACACTGAAGCTTTCTTT.